The sequence of this T cell receptor (beta chain) was determined in a study of identifying expanded T cells in peripheral blood. A note on this clone: What it recognizes is unknown. The germline gene is not matched at one end of the junction; a read error may be the cause.

No infections or other immune events were documented during collection. Study results and limitations: Across healthy donors, higher total template counts meant significantly greater approximately two-week count variance.

Sequencing was performed with immunoSEQ multiplex PCR; in TCRdb, only in-frame clones are kept and a portion is missing. Of around 100,000 clones listed, around 89% were seen once; the top ten hold roughly 15%. CDR1 MNHNS and CDR2 SASEGT come from the germline V gene. CDR3 length: 11 residues. This TCR derives from a person between 18 and 69 years old in good health. The chain uses TRBV6-1 and TRBJ2-7; 7 bases are shared with TRBD1. The source material was blood. This CDR3 reads CASSDRTGRSF. Written as DNA, the CDR3 is TGTGCCAGCAGCGATAGGACAGGTCGAAGCTTC.